This T cell receptor beta chain was recorded in a study of vaccination and CD4 T cells after COVID-19. Study as a whole: Either the Pfizer-BioNTech BNT162b2 or Moderna mRNA-1273 vaccine was given as two doses. The post-COVID sampling time was a median roughly 100 days after diagnosis, ranging from 35 to 161. Blood was drawn a median around 66 days post second dose, range 14 to 241.

Details on this clonotype: Its antigen is currently unknown.

The length of the CDR3 is 12 residues. Germline V gene data show CDR1 as GTSNPN and CDR2 as SVGIG (reference sequence). The ends were cut back, 4 bases at V and 4 bases at J, with 10 bases in the middle. Study results and limitations: SARS-CoV-2-reactive clonotypes showed a nonsignificant median rise from about 20 to 38.

Each CDR3 protein gets one entry after TCRdb re-called the PCR reads with MiXCR. This table holds roughly 19,000 distinct CDR3 sequences, about 60% found once. The rearrangement links TRBV30 to TRBJ1-2, with no clear D. Sequencing used CD4+ T cells from blood, obtained after SARS-CoV-2 vaccination. The TCR was taken from a human donor who had recovered from COVID-19. As DNA, the CDR3 is TGTGCCTGGAATCGGTGGGGCTATGGCTACACCTTC. This gives the protein CAWNRWGYGYTF.